This T cell receptor (beta chain) was captured by sequencing in a study of OX40 agonist ivuxolimab in advanced cancers. V gave up 4 bases and J gave up 3 bases, with 22 bases separating them. From germline, CDR1 is KGHSH and CDR2 LQKENI. CDR3 length: 17 amino acids. Remarks on this clone: What it binds is unknown.

Method: immunoSEQ multiplex PCR; TCRdb's copy keeps in-frame clones and lacks some. The data show roughly 70,000 clones, approximately 85% seen once. Study conclusions and caveats: Both CD4+ and CD8+ T cell populations in blood had undergone clonal expansion by week 6 at 0.1 to 3.0 mg/kg.

This clonotype was sampled from an adult with an advanced solid tumor such as melanoma, head and neck, liver or kidney cancer. Sequencing used CD4+ or CD8+ T cells sorted from blood, obtained in a trial of the OX40 agonist ivuxolimab. The chain joins TRBV18 to TRBJ2-7; D possibly matches TRBD1 or TRBD2 (5 bases each). The CDR3 DNA follows: TGTGCCAGCTCACTAAACGGGGCGGGTAATGGGCTCTACGAGCAGTACTTC. It specifies CASSLNGAGNGLYEQYF.